The T cell receptor beta chain described here comes from a study of T cell responses to AZD1222 COVID-19 vaccine. Findings of the study overall: Females made up more of the donors, who were largely white British, and clonal diversity may have come out too low. Repertoire samples came only from after the peak T cell response. Unmutated variant regions are reportedly targeted by nearly half of spike-specific TCRs.

Trimming left V 5 bases short and J 8 bases short, with 21 bases between. The CDR3 spans 16 residues. CDR1 is SGHAT, CDR2 FQNNGV, per germline. About this clone: What it binds is not known.

Libraries were prepared by immunoSEQ multiplex PCR; TCRdb keeps only in-frame clonotypes and omits some of them. The data hold 120,000 or so clones, with approximately 85% observed a single time. The chain uses TRBV11-2 and TRBJ1-4; D is possibly TRBD1 (6 bases). The receptor was isolated from an adult in good health. This specimen was peripheral blood, taken on day 0 of AZD1222 vaccination. In DNA form, the CDR3 reads TGTGCCAGCAGCGGTTACCGGGACACACGGAGAGAAAAACTGTTTTTT. Amino acids: CASSGYRDTRREKLFF.